One T cell receptor (beta chain) is described in this entry. The antigen is unknown. This record belongs to a study of T cell repertoires in ileal Crohn's disease. Across the whole study: Postoperative therapy was given to about half: roughly twelve thiopurines, some 18 anti-TNF agents. General study points: Compared with non-smokers, active smokers at surgery showed more clonal expansions. Every patient over 26.8% clonality showed endoscopic recurrence. Sorted CD8 T cells held more high-frequency clones than CD4.

Using immunoSEQ multiplex PCR, the repertoire was profiled, and TCRdb retains in-frame clones only, with some absent. Seen here are approximately 7,900 clones, about four fifths observed once, and the top ten hold 4.5% to 5%. Trimming took 2 bases from V and 4 from J, leaving 11 bases between them. This CDR3 has 14 amino acids. The germline gives CDR1 SNHLY, CDR2 FYNNEI. The rearrangement links TRBV2 to TRBJ1-2; D possibly corresponds to TRBD1 (5 bases). The sequencing sample was made of ileal tissue. The source is an adult with Crohn's disease. Written as DNA, the CDR3 is TGTGCCAGCAGTGAAATTCAGGGTGGCTATGGCTACACCTTC. Amino acids: CASSEIQGGYGYTF.